A single sample is the source of the 10 T cell receptor beta chains below, sequenced in a study of identical twins. TCRdb independently ran MiXCR on the 5' RACE reads; one entry per CDR3 protein. This table holds 690,000 or so distinct CDR3 sequences, 8.6% found once. Separately, the same data were catalogued under a study of yellow fever vaccine responses in identical twins.

The specimen sequenced was PBMCs. The source is a young woman in good health.

This rearrangement joins TRBV2 to TRBJ2-4; either TRBD1 or TRBD2 may supply D (5 bases each). CDR3 length: 18 residues. Trimming removed 11 bases from V and 3 bases from J, with 29 bases in between. Germline lookup yields CDR1 SNHLY and CDR2 FYNNEI. Here the CDR3 reads CACSTLSGTPISKNIQYF. DNA for the CDR3: TGTGCCTGCTCGACTCTATCCGGGACCCCCATAAGCAAAAACATTCAGTACTTC.

The table lists this clonotype with a few counts. The CDR3 sequence is CATRQQETQYF. CDR3 bases: TGTGCCACCCGACAGCAAGAGACCCAGTACTTC. The chain combines TRBV2 with TRBJ2-5, with D maybe TRBD1 (5 bases). Germline V gene sequence: CDR1 SNHLY, CDR2 FYNNEI. The CDR3 loop spans 11 amino acids. V was pared by 10 bases and J by 2 bases, with 8 bases between.

Concerning this clonotype itself: Just one base apart from a much larger clone, this may be a read error. The rearrangement joins TRBV7-9 to TRBJ2-2, with D uncertain. Per germline, CDR1 SEHNR and CDR2 FQNEAQ (reference sequence). The CDR3 extends over 15 amino acids. CDR3 sequence reads: CASSLSPANTRELFF. DNA of the CDR3: TGTGCCAGCAGCCTCTCCCCCGCGAACACCAGGGAGCTGTTTTTT. Combining the CDR3 with reference TRBV7-9 and TRBJ2-2 gives the whole variable domain DTGVSQNPRHKITKRGQNVTFRCDPISEHNRLYWYRQTLGQGPEFLTYFQNEAQLEKSRLLSDRFSAERPKGSFSTLEIQRTEQGDSAMYLCASSLSPANTRELFFGEGSRLTVL.

This clonotype was counted at least ten times. V gene TRBV20-1 combines with J gene TRBJ2-2; 7 bases map to TRBD2. The CDR3 covers 16 residues. V lost 0 bases to trimming and J lost 3 bases; unmatched junction nucleotides: 7. The germline gives CDR1 DFQATT, CDR2 SNEGSKA (reference sequence). The CDR3 DNA reads as TGCAGTGCTAGAGACTCGAAGCGGGGAGACACCGGGGAGCTGTTTTTT. This sequence encodes CSARDSKRGDTGELFF.

V is TRBV3-1 and J is TRBJ2-7; possible D gene TRBD2, 5 bases. The CDR3 totals 15 residues. Germline lookup yields CDR1 LGHDT and CDR2 YNNKEL (reference sequence). Trimming shortened V by 0 bases and J by 0 bases, and 9 bases separated the two germline ends. CDR3 residues: CASSQDPTSSYEQYF. The DNA of the CDR3 is TGTGCCAGCAGCCAAGACCCCACTAGCTCCTACGAGCAGTACTTC.

J is TRBJ2-1 and V is TRBV7-9, with D maybe TRBD1 (6 bases). CDR1 SEHNR and CDR2 FQNEAQ come from the germline V gene (reference sequence). This CDR3 is built from 15 residues. The ends were cut back, 7 bases at V and 8 bases at J, with 21 bases in the middle. The CDR3, as DNA: TGTGCCAGCACTCAGGGGAGCCCTCTTCTAGATGAGCAGTTCTTC. Translating gives CASTQGSPLLDEQFF.

This clonotype appeared many times. This chain connects TRBV7-9 to TRBJ1-1; D not certain. This CDR3 is 11 amino acids long. Per germline, CDR1 SEHNR and CDR2 FQNEAQ (reference sequence). V was pared by 2 bases and J by 8 bases, with 6 bases between. The CDR3 nucleotides read TGTGCCAGCAGCTTACTTACAGAAGCTTTCTTT. This encodes CASSLLTEAFF.

This chain joins TRBV10-3 and TRBJ2-5, with a possible D match to TRBD2 (6 bases). Germline CDR1 is ENHRY and CDR2 is SYGVKD. Trimming removed 0 bases from V and 2 bases from J, with 16 bases in between. The CDR3 contains 17 residues. The CDR3 bases are TGTGCCATCAGTGAGTCCGCCCCGGGACTCCTTCAAGAGACCCAGTACTTC. Translation gives CAISESAPGLLQETQYF.

There are many counts of this clonotype. The genes are TRBV5-1 and TRBJ2-6; no reliable D call. Germline V gene sequence: CDR1 SGHRS, CDR2 YFSETQ. The length of the CDR3 is 17 residues. The V end lost 1 base, the J end lost 0 bases, and 11 bases lay between the germline ends. The CDR3 region has the DNA TGCGCCAGCAGCTTGCTGGTAGGCCTCTCTGGGGCCAACGTCCTGACTTTC. Translating it yields CASSLLVGLSGANVLTF.

The V and J genes are TRBV2 and TRBJ2-7; D might be TRBD1 (5 bases). Germline assignment: CDR1 SNHLY and CDR2 FYNNEI. With 3 bases removed from V and 5 bases from J, the gap between germline ends came to 29 bases. This CDR3 has 19 residues. The DNA of the CDR3 is TGTGCCAGCAGTGATTCGCCGGAAGACAGATATCAGGATATGGACGAGCAGTACTTC. As protein: CASSDSPEDRYQDMDEQYF.